What follows describes a single TCR beta chain. The antigen it binds to is not known. No quality values exist for individual bases; no much larger clone is one base distant. This record belongs to a study of cytomegalovirus exposure and HLA in healthy donors (dated by TCRdb to about 2017). Some background on the complete study: According to an earlier analysis of several hundred of the donors, about 179 million T cells yielded 100 million or so unique TCR beta sequences and roughly 280 Gb of sequence data. About 300 gigabases of sequencing data and around 80 million unique TCR sequences made up an early release that covered about 640 HLA-typed donors. Of the roughly 400 genotyped donors, 65% to 90% fell in the genetic ancestry cluster associated with self-reported Caucasian donors. The aim of the study was to test whether cataloging public T cell receptors could identify signatures of past pathogen exposure. Using immunosequencing, the study profiled T cell repertoires from 500 to 800 subjects and related those repertoires to cytomegalovirus serostatus. In addition to the first cohort of hundreds of subjects, a separate validation cohort of approximately 110 different subjects was used. High-throughput TCR immunosequencing, statistical association of individual TCRs with disease status, and machine learning were combined to predict cytomegalovirus infection status. A later analysis re-examined previously published TCR beta repertoires from more than 600 donors and added high-resolution HLA genotyping to investigate patterns of TCR occurrence. The later analysis used no new phenotypic data to find candidate immune exposures, relying instead on TCR beta sequences and their occurrence across donors. An earlier analysis of around 580 of the donors used high-throughput TCR beta sequencing to judge whether each TCR beta V gene segment behaved as functional or pseudogenic. Donor age, sex, ethnicity and CMV serostatus were compiled alongside the repertoire data. A later genetic analysis used genome-wide SNP genotypes for 398 of the 666 donors, treating that subset as a discovery cohort. All discovery cohort repertoires had been generated using a single sequencing platform. HLA typing included class I and class II loci at four-digit resolution. The number of typed donors differed by locus: 629-630 for A, B, C, DRB1 and DQB1; approximately 530 for DQA1; roughly 600 for DPA1; and 400 to 480 for DPB1. Roughly five DR-DQ haplotypes were handled as single units for association and clustering because linkage in the cohort was strong. Across 398 genotyped donors of the cohort, an average of roughly 250,000 unique TCR beta nucleotide sequences per donor were sequenced, and 15% to 20% of those sequences were non-productive.

What the work shows at the level of the full study, not this receptor alone: The classifier was reported to diagnose cytomegalovirus status with high specificity and sensitivity in both the original and validation cohorts. While some public TCRs were present in many individuals, most TCR sequences turned up only very rarely across donors. According to a later analysis, most CMV-associated TCR beta chains appeared to be HLA-restricted, and the HLA associations seemed to be driven largely by CMV exposure. According to a later analysis, TCR association rates differed among HLA loci, with DRB1 alleles showing the most associated TCRs and HLA-C alleles showing the fewest. Three of the identified cytomegalovirus-associated TCR beta chains were confirmed in vitro to be specific for cytomegalovirus antigens. An earlier analysis of around 500 of the donors showed that most TCR beta V segments appeared in productive rearrangements either about 90% or about 30% of the time, which broadly matched IMGT annotations. A group of highly shared sequence variants was considered likely to be a technical artifact of the sequencing pipeline. The only immune exposure information available for the cohort was CMV serostatus. When HLA alleles, especially DR and DQ, strongly co-occurred, TCR associations were difficult to assign to individual alleles. V-gene and J-gene trimming of TCR beta chains was associated with a missense DCLRE1C variant in a later genetic analysis, and the association was replicated in an independent cohort. In this cohort, only TCR beta chains were sequenced, and detectable features were limited by the absence of alpha or paired-chain data. The 87-base-pair reads could not distinguish some IMGT-functional V segments, including TRBV6-2 and TRBV6-3, so those segments were excluded. According to the authors, the approach could potentially be generalized to other disease states and immunological phenotypes. According to a later genetic analysis, donors in an Asian-associated ancestry cluster had fewer N-insertions in productive TCRs than the approximately 630-donor mean. Because some donors lacked HLA typing at each locus, the association tests relied only on the typed subset. The study listed approximately 150 TCR beta chains as associated with cytomegalovirus. In a later analysis, HLA-associated TCR beta chains showed more clonal expansion and lower generation probabilities than non-associated chains that were equally common. A further reported finding was that TCR beta sequences accurately predicted the HLA-A and HLA-B alleles for most subjects in the first cohort. Linkage disequilibrium might explain the correlated functional status among segregating V segments, but an unknown experimental factor could not be excluded. Presence/absence analyses assumed roughly uniform sequencing depth across donors, an assumption that may not hold. Approximately 18 rarely observed V segments, including chromosome 9 orphons, were excluded from the earlier analysis of several hundred of the donors because counts were too low. At a false discovery rate of 0.05, a later analysis linked some 18,000 TCR beta sequences to specific HLA alleles. In a later analysis, several top co-occurrence clusters were reported to appear linked to parvovirus B19, influenza, CMV and Epstein-Barr virus.

The cohort comprised some 700 healthy bone marrow donors. Cohort members were all nominally healthy when sampled, although unrecorded immune exposures were likely present. The donor tested CMV seropositive, placing the donor among the roughly 270 seropositive members of the cohort. A peripheral blood sample was collected from each donor, and TCR beta sequencing was performed on peripheral blood mononuclear cells. Genomic DNA was extracted from the blood cell samples with the Qiagen DNeasy Blood Extraction Kit. The CDR3 goes from the cysteine to the phenylalanine over 15 residues. The only DNA kept is the CDR3, 45 bases in frame from the first base. From the germline V gene (reference sequence), CDR1 is MNHEY and CDR2 is SMNVEV. Library creation used the immunoSEQ multiplex PCR assay. The multiplex PCR relied on a mix of 60 forward primers for TCR Vbeta segments and 13 reverse primers for TCR Jbeta segments. A multiplex PCR assay on genomic DNA amplified the CDR3 region of rearranged TCR beta genes. The Illumina HiSeq System was used to sequence the amplified TCR beta libraries as 87-base-pair reads. Under the source paper's analysis protocol: Across the 500 to 700 repertoires, a later analysis counted 78 million or so unique TCR beta chains, some 11 million of which were shared by at least two donors. To remove PCR and sequencing errors, raw reads were error-corrected and collapsed into unique sequences using a nearest-neighbor algorithm that merged closely related sequences. To assign V, D and J gene segments, CDR3 sequences were aligned to IMGT reference sequences. Each retained sequence needed at least a six-nucleotide match to both a V gene segment and a J gene segment. Rearrangements were called productive when the CDR3 lacked stop codons and stayed in frame with V and J; all others were non-productive. Following IMGT convention, CDR3 was defined as the stretch from the second conserved V-encoded cysteine up to the conserved J-encoded phenylalanine. Sequences without an unambiguous match to a single V gene segment were excluded from the earlier analysis of several hundred of the donors. In an earlier analysis of roughly 600 of the donors, a V segment was called functional when productive rearrangements were above 56.7%, and segregating when the standard deviation between donors exceeded 5%. A statistical classification framework was built to diagnose cytomegalovirus status from the catalog of TCR beta chain sequences. V and J gene assignment, in a later analysis, came from comparing TCR nucleotide sequences with IMGT/GENE-DB human TR gene sequences. A later analysis assigned CDR3 sequences and most-parsimonious VDJ recombination scenarios with the TCRdist pipeline. In a later analysis, each TCR beta chain was defined by its CDR3 amino acid sequence together with its V-gene family, and reads without a unique V-gene family were excluded. A later analysis removed several hundred highly shared, low-generation-probability nucleotide sequences to deal with suspected cross-contamination and a sequencing artifact. For each public chain, a later analysis derived a clonal expansion index from normalized ranks of inferred template counts within each repertoire. A later analysis computed generation probabilities with a VDJ recombination model fitted to out-of-frame rearrangements, and checked the results against IGoR. A later analysis scored TCR-TCR, TCR-HLA and TCR-CMV co-occurrence with hypergeometric tests, applying a repertoire-size bias correction to TCR pairs. To estimate false discovery rates, a later analysis permuted the HLA or CMV assignments 20 times. In a later analysis, co-occurring TCRs were grouped with DBSCAN, and TCRdist sequence similarity was added when clustering was performed within HLA-allele-positive subsets. Repertoires with fewer than 30,000 or more than 120,000 public chains, plus five repertoires with anomalous nucleotide sharing, were excluded from co-occurrence clustering. Drawn from immuneACCESS, this table holds only the in-frame rearrangements with V and J called that TCRdb kept. Clones are partly lost; checked studies trace under half to an unresolved V gene and leave the rest unexplained. D and trimming were read from the DNA, whereas the V and J calls and clone size are those reported in that table. The sample table records roughly 190,000 clones; 77% of these occur just once. The biggest ten clones account for roughly 2.1% of the sample.

The chain links TRBV27 with TRBJ2-5, with 10 bases aligning to TRBD1. The J call may not be correct, given that the DNA end is closer to TRBJ2-7. The sample was PBMCs. The receptor was derived from a woman aged 30 to 39 in good health and CMV-seropositive. The DNA sequence follows: TGTGCCAGCAGTTCATCAGGGACAGGGGACTACGAGCAGTACTTC. This is translated as CASSSSGTGDYEQYF.